This TCR beta chain was retrieved from a study of T cell responses to AZD1222 COVID-19 vaccine. Clones were read by immunoSEQ multiplex PCR, and TCRdb kept only the in-frame ones, dropping some. The sample consists of roughly 70,000 clones, 79% of them appearing once. Whole-study findings and limits: Following two doses of AZD1222, Spike-specific TCR breadth and depth rose. Among AZD1222 vaccinees, only 5 to 7 were seropositive at baseline. In all cases, repertoires were sampled only after the peak T cell response. Donors in the cohort were predominantly white British and more often female, and clonal diversity was possibly underestimated.

With respect to this clone: Its antigen is still unknown.

This CDR3 is 13 amino acids long. Germline-derived CDR1 and CDR2 are MNHNY and SVGAGI (reference sequence). Trimming removed 7 bases at V and 4 bases at J, with 13 bases between. Specimen: peripheral blood, collected on day 0 of MenACWY control vaccination. This TCR derives from an adult in good health. This chain links TRBV6-6 with TRBJ1-1; possible D gene TRBD1, 5 bases. For the CDR3, the DNA is TGTGCCAGCAACATACAGAGGGGCACTGAAGCTTTCTTT. Its translation is CASNIQRGTEAFF.